This T cell receptor (beta chain) was sequenced for a study of human T cells and chemical hapten exposure. Unmatched junction bases numbered 5, after V lost 5 bases and J lost 2 bases. The CDR3 is made up of 16 amino acids. Per germline, CDR1 SEHNR and CDR2 FQNEAQ (reference sequence). Authors' analysis steps: Samples ranged from roughly 20,000 to 700,000 TCRs, with a median of approximately 96,000. TCRdb re-analysed the RACE reads in MiXCR, keeping a single row per CDR3 protein. TCRdb assigned the V and J calls; the authors' analysis was not used. The data contain roughly 380,000 distinct CDR3 sequences, approximately 5% of them singletons. This clonotype came up many times. The time point was: pre-sensitization, week 0. Treatment defined: therapeutic diphenylcyclopropenone sensitization with weekly scalp DPC.

The clonotype comes from a woman in her forties or fifties with alopecia areata. Some clones in this sample may be carry-over from other donors' samples. Specimen: whole blood, collected in connection with sensitization to the hapten diphenylcyclopropenone (DPC). V gene TRBV7-9 combines with J gene TRBJ1-5; 11 bases fit TRBD1. Written as DNA, the CDR3 is TGTGCCAGCAGCCCACGGACAGGGGGCGGCAATCAGCCCCAGCATTTT. Residues: CASSPRTGGGNQPQHF. The full variable domain, completed using reference TRBV7-9 and TRBJ1-5, is DTGVSQNPRHKITKRGQNVTFRCDPISEHNRLYWYRQTLGQGPEFLTYFQNEAQLEKSRLLSDRFSAERPKGSFSTLEIQRTEQGDSAMYLCASSPRTGGGNQPQHFGDGTRLSIL.